The rows below give T cell receptor beta chains drawn from one sample of a study of OX40 agonist ivuxolimab in advanced cancers. Here immunoSEQ multiplex PCR was the method, and the copy in TCRdb shows in-frame clones only, minus some. The sample has around 55,000 clones, more than 65% seen once; the top ten hold 6.3%. The starting material was CD4+ or CD8+ T cells sorted from blood, obtained in a trial of the OX40 agonist ivuxolimab. These receptors originate from an adult with an advanced solid tumor such as melanoma, head and neck, liver or kidney cancer. CDR3s include the opening cysteine and the closing phenylalanine or tryptophan. A D gene is named only where the DNA matches it firmly. A row's size may be missing; if present it is once, few, many or a size class.

cdr3_length j_call d_call clone_size v_call cdr3_nt cdr3_aa
13 TRBJ1-2 NA NA TRBV15 TGTGCCACCAGCAGAGACTGGGACACTGGCTACACCTTC CATSRDWDTGYTF
17 TRBJ2-6 NA NA TRBV12-5 TGTGCTAGTGGTTCCCTCTCCCCGCCTTCTGGGGCCAACGTCCTGACTTTC CASGSLSPPSGANVLTF
16 TRBJ2-4 TRBD2 few TRBV5-6 TGTGCCAGCAGCTTTCAGACTAGCGGGGACAAAAACATTCAGTACTTC CASSFQTSGDKNIQYF
15 TRBJ1-3 NA NA TRBV7-2 TGTGCCAGCAGCTTAGCGGGGGGCTCTGGAAACACCATATATTTT CASSLAGGSGNTIYF
13 TRBJ1-1 TRBD1 few TRBV10-2 TGCGCCAGCAGTACTCAGGGGGTCACTGAAGCTTTCTTT CASSTQGVTEAFF
18 TRBJ2-3 TRBD2 NA TRBV19 TGTGCCAGTAGTGCTACTAGCGGGAGAGTTGCTAGCACAGATACGCAGTATTTT CASSATSGRVASTDTQYF
16 TRBJ1-4 NA NA TRBV18 TGTGCCAGCTCAACGGGGGGGCCACTTGGTGTTGAAAAACTGTTTTTT CASSTGGPLGVEKLFF
15 TRBJ1-2 TRBD1 NA TRBV25-1 TGTGCCAGCAGTGAAAATAGTCAGGGGGCGGCTGGCTACACCTTC CASSENSQGAAGYTF
19 TRBJ2-3 TRBD2 NA TRBV6-1 TGTGCCAGCAGTGAAGATGCCAGCGGGAGTTGGCCCCGCACAGATACGCAGTATTTT CASSEDASGSWPRTDTQYF
15 TRBJ1-6 NA NA TRBV4-3 TGCGCCAGCAGCCAAGAGAGCGGTCGCATTTCACCCCTCCACTTT CASSQESGRISPLHF
14 TRBJ2-3 TRBD1 NA TRBV15 TGTGCCACCAACCTAGGGGGCTCCACAGATACGCAGTATTTT CATNLGGSTDTQYF
15 TRBJ2-7 TRBD2 NA TRBV28 TGTGCCAGCAGTTTAGAGGCTAGCGGGCCCTACGAGCAGTACTTC CASSLEASGPYEQYF
14 TRBJ1-2 NA few TRBV7-2 TGTGCCAGCAGCCCCGCTTTGGAAGCGTATGGCTACACCTTC CASSPALEAYGYTF
16 TRBJ1-6 TRBD1 few TRBV19 TGTGCCAGCCAAGTGGACAGGGTATTATCAAATTCACCCCTCCACTTT CASQVDRVLSNSPLHF
14 TRBJ1-5 NA NA TRBV9 TGTGCCAGCAGCCAGGATACTGATAATCAGCCCCAGCATTTT CASSQDTDNQPQHF
14 TRBJ2-7 TRBD2 NA TRBV2 TGTGCCAGCAGTGAATGGCGGGAGTCCTACGAGCAGTACTTC CASSEWRESYEQYF
15 TRBJ1-4 NA NA TRBV19 TGTGCCAGTAGTATGGGAGGGGCTGGGAGTGAAAAACTGTTTTTT CASSMGGAGSEKLFF
15 TRBJ1-1 NA medium-sized TRBV18 TGTGCCAGCTCACCACCCCCAAAGGGGAGGACTGAAGCTTTCTTT CASSPPPKGRTEAFF
15 TRBJ1-2 NA NA TRBV25-1 TGTGCCAGCAGTGCGCTAACGACAGTGAACTATGGCTACACCTTC CASSALTTVNYGYTF
15 TRBJ1-2 NA NA TRBV2 TGTGCCAGCAGTGAATCCTCGAGAGGGAGCTATGGCTACACCTTC CASSESSRGSYGYTF
13 TRBJ2-5 TRBD2 NA TRBV7-2 TGTGCCAGCAGCTATGGACTAGCGGGGCTCCAGTACTTC CASSYGLAGLQYF
13 TRBJ1-1 TRBD1 NA TRBV29-1 TGCAGCGCGCGGCGGACAGGGGGCACTGAAGCTTTCTTT CSARRTGGTEAFF
14 TRBJ2-5 NA NA TRBV10-3 TGTGCCATCAGTGATTCGACTCTGGGAGAGACCCAGTACTTC CAISDSTLGETQYF
15 TRBJ2-7 NA NA TRBV5-1 TGCGCCAGCAGCTTGTCCGGGGGGCGCAGGTACGAGCAGTACTTC CASSLSGGRRYEQYF
18 TRBJ2-3 NA NA TRBV7-7 TGTGCCAGCAGCCCAATAGCCGCGGGCGAGGCGGGGTCAGATACGCAGTATTTT CASSPIAAGEAGSDTQYF